This TCR beta chain was captured by sequencing in a study of T cells in Graves' hyperthyroidism and ophthalmopathy (dated by TCRdb to 2018 to 2020). In the study overall: Peripheral blood samples were taken at the time of initial diagnosis, prior to any treatment. To identify distinguishing TCR V-J signatures, a discovery cohort of about a hundred patients was used, comprising some 45 with Graves' ophthalmopathy and roughly 60 with stable Graves' hyperthyroidism. An independent validation cohort of some 18 hyperthyroidism patients and about 15 patients who later progressed to ophthalmopathy tested prospective prediction of ophthalmopathy. The approximately 100 discovery patients were divided at random into training and test sets in a 7:3 ratio. In addition, the study compared T-cell repertoires in thyroid tissue and in blood from a handful of Graves' hyperthyroidism patients. Following sampling, methimazole starting at 30 mg daily was given to hyperthyroidism patients, and high-dose intravenous methylprednisolone was given to ophthalmopathy patients. TCR Vbeta CDR3 sequencing of 120 to 150 peripheral blood samples (roughly 41 ophthalmopathy, roughly 72 hyperthyroidism and roughly 17 progressor patients) is reported in the paper.

At least ten counts were recorded for this clonotype. It lacks a known antigen. Nothing much larger sits one base from this clone, and base qualities are not available. The TCR beta CDR3 regions were amplified from RNA transcripts. For the first round of RT-PCR on the TCR CDR3, the HTBI primer set was used together with the Qiagen OneStep RT-PCR kit. Libraries were constructed in a second round of multiplex PCR, after which size selection and purification were performed. Paired-end sequencing of the libraries was performed with 100 bp reads on an Illumina HiSeq2000. Turning to the authors' computational methods: SOAPnuke was used to process the raw data, removing reads that contained adapters or uncalled bases, had a mean Phred below 15, or lacked an exact match to the constant primer or identifier. High-quality paired reads were merged using COPE v1.2.5, and each unique nucleotide sequence was defined as a clonotype. MiTCR v1.1 was used to align the clonotypes against IMGT TRBV, TRBD and TRBJ reference segments. Only V-J combinations with frequency above 0.0001, covering about 99% of repertoires, were analysed. The TCS score was defined as the ratio of F50 (clonal expansion) to E x V (chaos), calculated using BLOSUM62-based TCRdist between CDR3 peptides within each V-J. Welch's t-statistics and random forest reduced just over 500 V-J features to 13, which were used in a naive Bayes classifier (R e1071). Using fastp trimming at Q25 and MiXCR clonotype assembly, TCRdb reanalyzed the public sequencing data and kept in-frame beta chains. Each CDR3 protein gets just one entry, which takes the most common genes and DNA from the rows behind it. TCRdb's processing, not the study's, gives the V and J calls here. The sample table contains approximately 360,000 distinct CDR3 sequences; only one count was recorded for less than 20% of them. 25% to 30% of the sample lies in the top ten.

Study-wide findings and limitations: Blood samples also contained most of the expanded thyroid clonotypes (frequency above 0.001), which suggests that blood repertoires may reflect thyroid immune responses. In validation, progression to ophthalmopathy was predicted by the model with approximately 67% sensitivity and 72% to 85% specificity, a median of approximately 6.5 months before onset. Sample size was not statistically predetermined, and blinding of investigators to group allocation was not performed. A 13 V-J signature model separated ophthalmopathy from stable hyperthyroidism, with approximately 87% sensitivity and approximately 81% specificity in cross-validation and 80%/75% in testing.

V is reduced by 4 bases and J by 4 bases, leaving a spacing of 9 bases between them. Reading from cysteine to phenylalanine, the CDR3 counts 13 amino acids. Only the CDR3 DNA is retained, 39 bases long and in frame from the first base. CDR1 and CDR2 are drawn from the germline V gene: MNHEY, SVGEGT. Hyperthyroidism patients were newly diagnosed, with disease duration under 2 months, and aged 18 to 65 years. The study excluded patients with uncontrolled infections, other autoimmune diseases, pregnancy or lactation. Diagnoses relied on clinical symptoms, serum thyroxine and TRAb, thyroid ultrasound and orbital computed tomography. Blood from progressor patients was collected at the time of first diagnosis with hyperthyroidism, before any ophthalmopathy symptoms had appeared. PBMCs were separated from under 12 ml of fresh peripheral blood using Ficoll-Paque density gradient centrifugation. Patients classed as progressors first received a Graves' hyperthyroidism diagnosis and then went on to develop ophthalmopathy during follow-up. Total RNA was extracted with Trizol reagent, and quality was checked on an Agilent 2100 Bioanalyzer.

Input material: blood. The TCR sequence derives from a woman between 18 and 30 years old with Graves' hyperthyroidism that later progressed to Graves' ophthalmopathy. The chain was built from TRBV6-2 or TRBV6-3 and TRBJ2-3; the D gene remains uncertain. The CDR3 region has the sequence CASSLEWADTQYF. The bases are TGTGCCAGCAGTTTGGAGTGGGCAGATACGCAGTATTTT.